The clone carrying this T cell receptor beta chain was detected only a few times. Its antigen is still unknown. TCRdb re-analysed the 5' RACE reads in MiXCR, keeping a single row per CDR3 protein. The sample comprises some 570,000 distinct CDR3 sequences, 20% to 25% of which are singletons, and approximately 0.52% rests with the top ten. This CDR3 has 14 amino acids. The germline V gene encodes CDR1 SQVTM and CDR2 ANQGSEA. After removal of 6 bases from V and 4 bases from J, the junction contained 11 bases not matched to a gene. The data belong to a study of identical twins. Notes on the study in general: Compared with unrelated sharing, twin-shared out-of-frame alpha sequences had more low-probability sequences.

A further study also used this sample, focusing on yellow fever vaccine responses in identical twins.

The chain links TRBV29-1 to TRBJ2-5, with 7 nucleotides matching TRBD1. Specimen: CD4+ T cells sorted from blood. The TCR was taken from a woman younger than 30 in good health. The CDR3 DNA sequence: TGCAGCGTCGCCGGCCCGACAGGGAGAGAGACCCAGTACTTC. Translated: CSVAGPTGRETQYF.